Listed here are 5 T cell receptor beta chains from one sample, sequenced in a study of T cells in Graves' hyperthyroidism and ophthalmopathy. The TCR beta CDR3 regions underwent amplification using RNA transcripts as the source. The HTBI primer set drove a first-round RT-PCR of the TCR CDR3. A single record per CDR3 protein comes from TCRdb applying MiXCR to the multiplex PCR reads. This sample has about 580,000 distinct CDR3 sequences, with approximately 15% found just once. Sequencing was done on a sample of blood. The origin of the receptors is a young woman with Graves' hyperthyroidism that later progressed to Graves' ophthalmopathy.

This clonotype showed up just a few times. The chain uses TRBV3-1 and TRBJ1-6, with D possibly being TRBD1 (6 bases). The germline V gene encodes CDR1 LGHDT and CDR2 YNNKEL (reference sequence). The CDR3 loop spans 15 amino acids. V was shortened by 1 base and J by 9 bases, with 13 bases between the two germline ends. The CDR3 is CASSQGSGQFSPLHF. The CDR3 DNA follows: TGTGCCAGCAGCCAAGGGTCAGGACAGTTTTCACCCCTCCACTTT.

This clonotype was recorded a few times. This CDR3 reads CASSSGMGEGATDTQYF. CDR3 DNA sequence: TGTGCCAGCAGCTCCGGTATGGGGGAGGGGGCCACAGATACGCAGTATTTT. The chain carries TRBV6-1 and TRBJ2-3, with D perhaps being TRBD1 or TRBD2 (7 bases each). The CDR3 length is 17 residues. Trimming pared 6 bases from V and 2 bases from J, leaving 21 bases between. Germline-derived CDR1 and CDR2 are MNHNS and SASEGT.

This clonotype was counted ten times or more. The rearrangement links TRBV28 to TRBJ2-7; 9 bases are a match to TRBD1. The J segment lost 4 bases and the V segment lost 5 bases, leaving 6 bases of the junction unmatched. The germline V gene has CDR1 MDHEN and CDR2 SYDVKM. The CDR3 runs 14 residues. The CDR3 spells CASSPDRGGYEQYF. CDR3 coding DNA: TGTGCCAGCAGTCCAGACAGGGGGGGATACGAGCAGTACTTC. Using reference TRBV28 and TRBJ2-7 for the parts outside the CDR3, the full variable domain is DVKVTQSSRYLVKRTGEKVFLECVQDMDHENMFWYRQDPGLGLRLIYFSYDVKMKEKGDIPEGYSVSREKKERFSLILESASTNQTSMYLCASSPDRGGYEQYFGPGTRLTVT.

This clonotype was detected a few times. This clone may be a read error of a much larger clone one base away. This rearrangement joins TRBV6-1 to TRBJ1-1, with unresolved D. This CDR3 region has 13 residues. Germline V gives CDR1 MNHNS, CDR2 SASEGT. CDR3: CASNPTGNTGAFF. Written as DNA, the CDR3 is TGTGCCAGCAACCCGACGGGGAACACTGGAGCTTTCTTT.

The table lists this clonotype with many counts. The chain is built from TRBV15 and TRBJ2-3, with D unresolved. V lost 8 bases, J lost 2 bases, and 11 bases lay in between. This CDR3 is built from 13 residues. CDR1 is LNHNV, CDR2 YYDKDF, per germline (reference sequence). The CDR3: CATGEPPTDTQYF. The CDR3 bases are TGTGCCACCGGGGAACCTCCCACAGATACGCAGTATTTT.